This T cell receptor beta chain is drawn from a study of blood T cell repertoires in COVID-19. CDR1 is MGHDK and CDR2 is SYGVNS in the germline V gene. The CDR3 loop spans 17 amino acids. Trimming removed 3 bases from V and 2 bases from J; junction bases left unmatched: 8. Seattle-derived patients entered the study during active infection and were followed longitudinally. Repertoires were generated with immunoSEQ multiplex PCR, while TCRdb's copy carries only in-frame clones and drops some. The sample shows about 180,000 clones, approximately 78% of them seen only once. The V and J genes are TRBV25-1 and TRBJ2-5; 11 nucleotides align to TRBD1. The sequence came from a woman of 80 years or more with COVID-19, enrolled during active disease. The sample comprised peripheral blood. Written as DNA, the CDR3 is TGTGCCAGCAGTGAGCCCTCGGGACAGGGGGGGCAAGAGACCCAGTACTTC. This sequence encodes CASSEPSGQGGQETQYF.